The 31 T cell receptor beta chains below were found in one sample sequenced in a study of shared clonotypes between healthy human individuals. Sequenced by immunoSEQ multiplex PCR; TCRdb stores in-frame clones only, minus some. The repertoire holds roughly 500,000 clones, with 65% to 85% as singletons. The material sequenced was PBMCs. These receptor sequences come from a woman aged 35 to 49 in good health. Some clones in this sample may be carry-over from other donors' samples.

The genes are TRBV29-1 and TRBJ2-1, with 11 bases matching TRBD1. Losses at the gene ends were 3 bases for V and 0 bases for J; bases not matched to a gene: 7. Germline loops: CDR1 SQVTM, CDR2 ANQGSEA. The CDR3 spans 17 residues. The CDR3 loop is CSVERTGGRSSYNEQFF. The CDR3 nucleotides read TGCAGCGTTGAGAGGACAGGGGGCCGGAGCTCCTACAATGAGCAGTTCTTC.

The DNA for the CDR3 is TGTGCCAGCAGCGCCACAGGGGACCCGTCCAGGGAAAAACTGTTTTTT. This encodes CASSATGDPSREKLFF. V is TRBV7-2 and J is TRBJ1-4; 7 bases fit TRBD1. This CDR3 has 16 amino acids. Per germline, CDR1 SGHTA and CDR2 FQGNSA. Trimming took 5 bases from V and 8 from J; bases not matched to a gene: 14.

In this sample, this clone turned up once. An end of the junction differs from the germline gene, which may be a read error. The rearrangement joins TRBV2 to TRBJ2-7, with 11 positions matching TRBD2. This CDR3 has 15 amino acids. Germline loops: CDR1 SNHLY, CDR2 FYNNEI. Here the CDR3 DNA reads TGTGCCGCACCCGGGGCTAGCGGGAGGTCCTACGAGCGGTACTTC. Its protein is CAAPGASGRSYERYF. Looking up the rest from reference TRBV2 and TRBJ2-7 gives the full variable domain: EPEVTQTPSHQVTQMGQEVILRCVPISNHLYFYWYRQILGQKVEFLVSFYNNEISEKSEIFDDQFSVERPDGSNFTLKIRSTKLEDSAMYFCAAPGASGRSYERYFGPGTRLTVT.

Turning to this clone: With a far larger clone one base away, a read error is the likely cause. Additional DNA sequences in this sample encode the identical CDR3. CDR3 loop: CASSDASGTDTQYF. The CDR3 nucleotides are TGCGCCAGCAGTGATGCTAGTGGGACGGATACGCAGTATTTT. The chain carries TRBV10-1 and TRBJ2-3; the D gene could be TRBD1 or TRBD2 (5 bases each). The CDR3 totals 14 residues. The V gene's germline CDR1 is WNHNN and CDR2 SYGVQD (reference sequence). V lost 3 bases to trimming and J lost 6 bases, with 13 bases between them.

Regarding this clone: Other DNA sequences in the same sample also yield this CDR3. This chain joins TRBV7-9 and TRBJ2-7, with 11 bases fitting TRBD2. In germline, CDR1 is SEHNR, CDR2 FQNEAQ (reference sequence). Unmatched junction bases numbered 2, after V lost 5 bases and J lost 2 bases. The length of the CDR3 is 14 residues. CDR3 in DNA: TGTGCCAGCAGCCTTAGCGGGAGGGCCTACGAGCAGTACTTC. It codes for CASSLSGRAYEQYF.

A remark on this clone: A read error is the likely source, as a far larger clone sits one nucleotide away. The chain couples TRBV7-9 to TRBJ2-2; perhaps TRBD2 as D (5 bases). With 4 bases removed from V and 1 base from J, the gap between germline ends came to 16 bases. CDR1 is SEHNR, CDR2 FQNEAQ, per germline (reference sequence). This CDR3 is built from 17 residues. The CDR3 bases are TGTGCCAGCAGCTCCACTCGGACTGGCGGGAACACCGGGGAGCTGTTTTTT. Protein product: CASSSTRTGGNTGELFF.

The CDR3 nucleotides are TGTGCCTGGATGGGGACAGGCTCCTACGAGCAGTACTTC. It encodes CAWMGTGSYEQYF. The rearrangement joins TRBV30 to TRBJ2-7, with 8 bases matching TRBD1. The V and J ends lost 4 bases and 0 bases, in that order; junction bases with no gene match: 2. The length of the CDR3 is 13 residues. Germline V CDR1 and CDR2: GTSNPN, SVGIG (reference sequence).

This clone was seen just once. The missing conserved phenylalanine or tryptophan at the end of this CDR3 makes a read error likely. The rearrangement uses TRBV5-4 and TRBJ1-2; D call uncertain. V lost 3 bases and J lost 2, with 8 bases in between. The V gene's germline CDR1 is SGHNT and CDR2 YYREEE (reference sequence). CDR3 length equals 13 residues. The CDR3 DNA follows: TGTGCCAGCAGCTGGGATGGAAACTATGGCTACACCTGC. As protein: CASSWDGNYGYTC.

The chain has TRBV27 and TRBJ2-1; a possible D gene is TRBD2 (7 bases). The germline V gene has CDR1 MNHEY and CDR2 SMNVEV (reference sequence). CDR3 length equals 16 residues. V was trimmed by 2 bases and J by 1 base, leaving 12 bases between them. CDR3 DNA: TGTGCCAGCAGTTTAGGGAGGGGGATTTCCTACAATGAGCAGTTCTTC. This encodes CASSLGRGISYNEQFF.

The chain joins TRBV28 to TRBJ2-2, with a weak D call TRBD1 (6 bases). V was clipped by 3 bases and J by 4 bases, with 12 bases between them. The CDR3 has 15 amino acids. Germline V gene sequence: CDR1 MDHEN, CDR2 SYDVKM. DNA for the CDR3: TGTGCCAGCAGTTTCCTGGGGGCGGGCACCGGGGAGCTGTTTTTT. This encodes CASSFLGAGTGELFF.

This clone has a single count. The rearrangement uses TRBV4-1 and TRBJ2-1, with TRBD2 matching 15 bases. V was pared by 4 bases and J by 4 bases, with 8 bases of the junction left unmatched. The CDR3 runs 18 residues. Germline V gene sequence: CDR1 MGHRA, CDR2 YSYEKL. The chain's CDR3 is CASSRRTSGRAQYNEQFF. The CDR3 DNA reads TGCGCCAGCAGCCGACGGACTAGCGGGAGGGCGCAATACAATGAGCAGTTCTTC.

Turning to this clone: This likely stems from a read error, as it lies one base from a far larger clone. The rearrangement uses TRBV6-1 and TRBJ1-5, with 8 bases identical to TRBD1. Germline V gene data show CDR1 as MNHNS and CDR2 as SASEGT. Trimming cost V 6 bases and J 7 bases; bases outside gene matches: 8. This CDR3 spans 14 amino acids. The CDR3 region has the DNA TGTGCCAGCAGGCCAGGGGGCGCGGAGCAGCCCCAGCATTTT. Translation: CASRPGGAEQPQHF.

Note on this clone: This likely came from a read error, as a far larger clone is one base away. The rearrangement uses TRBV30 and TRBJ1-3; tentatively, D is TRBD1 (5 bases). Germline assignment: CDR1 GTSNPN and CDR2 SVGIG (reference sequence). Trimming shortened V by 0 bases and J by 0 bases, and 15 bases separated the two germline ends. CDR3 length: 17 amino acids. The CDR3 nucleotides are TGTGCCTGGAGTGTTAGGGGTCGGTATAGCTCTGGAAACACCATATATTTT. Translated: CAWSVRGRYSSGNTIYF.

This clone was seen more than once but under ten times. The gene calls are TRBV5-1 and TRBJ2-7, with unresolved D. The CDR3 length is 15 residues. Germline CDR1 and CDR2: SGHRS and YFSETQ. Between the trimmed V and J ends, which lost 5 bases and 0 bases, there was a span of 15 bases. CDR3: CASRKTADYSYEQYF. CDR3 nucleotide sequence: TGCGCCAGCAGAAAAACCGCAGATTACTCCTACGAGCAGTACTTC.

This sequence joins TRBV4-1 and TRBJ2-3, with 14 bases fitting TRBD2. Germline V gives CDR1 MGHRA, CDR2 YSYEKL. V gave up 0 bases and J gave up 3 bases; unmatched junction bases: 11. This CDR3 region has 20 residues. CDR3 sequence reads: CASSQDLSLGLAGVTDTQYF. CDR3 sequence (DNA): TGCGCCAGCAGCCAAGATCTTTCGTTGGGACTAGCGGGAGTAACAGATACGCAGTATTTT.

Concerning this clone itself: This likely came from a read error, as a far larger clone is one base away. The rearrangement links TRBV6-9 to TRBJ1-1; D is ambiguous. CDR1 MNHGY and CDR2 SVAAGI come from the germline V gene. There are 12 residues in the CDR3. CDR3 coding DNA: TGTGCCGGCAGTATAAAAGGCACTGAAGCTTTCTTT. It codes for CAGSIKGTEAFF.

The rearrangement uses TRBV7-9 and TRBJ2-1; the D call may be TRBD1 or TRBD2 (5 bases each). The CDR3 runs 14 residues. Trimming cost V 5 bases and J 9 bases, with 17 bases left between them. Germline V CDR1 and CDR2: SEHNR, FQNEAQ (reference sequence). The CDR3 nucleotides are TGTGCCAGCAGCCGCCCGGGGCCGCTGAGTGAGCAGTTCTTC. Protein: CASSRPGPLSEQFF.

Concerning this clone itself: One base separates it from a far larger clone, so it is likely a read error. The chain joins TRBV29-1 to TRBJ2-7; D gene unclear. The CDR3 length is 14 residues. Looked up from germline, CDR1 is SQVTM and CDR2 is ANQGSEA. Trimming removed 3 bases from V and 6 bases from J, with 18 bases in between. Here the CDR3 DNA reads TGCAGCGTTGAGGTGGGCCATCTCGATCGCGAGCAGTACTTC. This gives the protein CSVEVGHLDREQYF.

V is TRBV9 and J is TRBJ2-3, with TRBD2 identical over 8 bases. This CDR3 has 15 residues. J lost 4 bases, V lost 0 bases, and 4 bases had no gene match. CDR1 is SGDLS, CDR2 YYNGEE, per germline. The CDR3 DNA sequence: TGTGCCAGCAGCGTAGCGGGAGGGGGGGCAGATACGCAGTATTTT. Protein sequence: CASSVAGGGADTQYF.

V gene TRBV18 combines with J gene TRBJ1-2; D call uncertain. Trimming stripped 3 bases from V and 7 bases from J, with 9 bases between. The CDR3 spans 12 residues. Looked up from germline, CDR1 is KGHSH and CDR2 is LQKENI. The CDR3 nucleotides read TGTGCCAGCTCACCCGTTGACGGTGGCTACACCTTC. Translation gives CASSPVDGGYTF. Drawing the rest from reference TRBV18 and TRBJ1-2, the complete variable domain is NAGVMQNPRHLVRRRGQEARLRCSPMKGHSHVYWYRQLPEEGLKFMVYLQKENIIDESGMPKERFSAEFPKEGPSILRIQQVVRGDSAAYFCASSPVDGGYTFGSGTRLTVV.

A remark on this clone: A far larger clone is off by one base, so a read error is likely. This sample includes further DNA sequences coding for the same CDR3. V and J are TRBV4-3 and TRBJ1-1, with D possibly TRBD1 on 5 matching bases. Germline V gene lookup returns CDR1 LGHNA and CDR2 YSLEER. CDR3 size: 14 residues. CDR3 sequence reads: CASSQDGANTEAFF. CDR3 DNA: TGCGCCAGTAGCCAAGACGGGGCGAACACTGAAGCTTTCTTT.

This chain connects TRBV7-2 to TRBJ2-5; tentatively, D is TRBD2 (6 bases). V was trimmed by 0 bases and J by 9 bases, leaving 11 bases between them. Germline V gives CDR1 SGHTA, CDR2 FQGNSA. The CDR3 has 13 amino acids. CDR3 sequence: CASSLARREAQYF. The CDR3 DNA sequence: TGTGCCAGCAGCTTAGCTAGGAGGGAGGCCCAGTACTTC.

The gene calls are TRBV6-4 and TRBJ2-1; TRBD2 agrees at 8 bases. This CDR3 has 15 residues. Germline CDR1 is MRHNA and CDR2 is SNTAGT. V was pared by 3 bases and J by 5 bases, with 6 bases of the junction left unmatched. CDR3 sequence reads: CASSELSGSHNEQFF. CDR3 in DNA: TGTGCCAGCAGTGAACTAAGCGGGAGCCACAATGAGCAGTTCTTC.

On this clone itself: This is likely an artifact of a read error, given a far larger clone one base away. The V gene is TRBV9, the J gene TRBJ2-7, with 11 positions matching TRBD2. The J segment lost 6 bases and the V segment lost 4 bases, leaving 6 bases of the junction unmatched. The CDR3 is made up of 14 amino acids. The germline V gene has CDR1 SGDLS and CDR2 YYNGEE. The CDR3 sequence is CASSIGTSGAEQYF. For the CDR3, the DNA is TGTGCCAGCAGCATAGGGACTAGCGGAGCCGAGCAGTACTTC.

The chain joins TRBV27 to TRBJ2-2; D is tentatively TRBD1 or TRBD2 (5 bases each). This CDR3 is 16 amino acids long. CDR1 and CDR2 (germline): MNHEY, SMNVEV (reference sequence). V was pared by 5 bases and J by 2 bases, with 15 bases between. The CDR3 sequence: CASSLRGRENTGELFF. The CDR3 nucleotides are TGTGCCAGCAGTCTGAGGGGTAGGGAAAACACCGGGGAGCTGTTTTTT.

The chain uses TRBV7-9 and TRBJ2-2; TRBD1 matches 9 bases. Per germline, CDR1 SEHNR and CDR2 FQNEAQ (reference sequence). The CDR3 extends over 16 amino acids. V gave up 5 bases and J gave up 4 bases; unmatched junction bases: 8. DNA for the CDR3: TGTGCCAGCAGCCCAGGACCGACAGGGGGCACCGGGGAGCTGTTTTTT. Translation gives CASSPGPTGGTGELFF.

This clone was detected once. A far larger clone is one nucleotide away, so this likely arose from a read error. CDR3 sequence reads: CASSPGDGYGHTF. For the CDR3, the DNA is TGTGCCAGCAGCCCTGGGGACGGCTATGGCCACACCTTC. The V gene is TRBV6-5, the J gene TRBJ1-2, with a possible D match to TRBD1 (5 bases). Germline lookup yields CDR1 MNHEY and CDR2 SVGAGI. CDR3 length: 13 amino acids.

This clone showed up just a few times. The rearrangement uses TRBV7-8 and TRBJ1-1; D not resolved. Trimming removed 6 bases at V and 3 bases at J, with 14 bases between. Per the germline V gene, CDR1 is SGHVS and CDR2 is FQNEAQ. The CDR3 totals 14 residues. CDR3 loop: CASRSYFGDTEAFF. Written as DNA, the CDR3 is TGTGCCAGCAGATCCTATTTCGGGGACACTGAAGCTTTCTTT.

The gene calls are TRBV4-2 and TRBJ2-1, with a possible D match to TRBD1 (5 bases). This CDR3 is built from 18 residues. Trimming took 1 base from V and 1 from J, leaving 17 bases between them. The germline V gene has CDR1 LGHNA and CDR2 YNFKEQ. The CDR3 DNA reads as TGTGCCAGCAGCCAAGCCTACCGACAGCCCGGTTCCTACAATGAGCAGTTCTTC. It yields the protein CASSQAYRQPGSYNEQFF.

This chain links TRBV7-9 with TRBJ1-2, with TRBD1 matching over 9 bases. The V and J ends lost 4 bases and 7 bases, in that order; junction bases with no gene match: 10. This CDR3 is 15 amino acids long. Germline CDR1 and CDR2: SEHNR and FQNEAQ (reference sequence). CDR3 coding DNA: TGTGCCAGCAGCTCGGAGGTGGGACAGGGCTTTGGCTACACCTTC. Protein product: CASSSEVGQGFGYTF.

Written as DNA, the CDR3 is TGTGCCAGCAGCTTAAGAAGGGGGGACGGGGAGCTGTTTTTT. Amino acid sequence: CASSLRRGDGELFF. The J gene is TRBJ2-2, the V gene TRBV7-2; D may match TRBD1 or TRBD2 (6 bases each). The ends were cut back, 2 bases at V and 7 bases at J, with 11 bases in the middle. This CDR3 comprises 14 residues. Looked up from germline, CDR1 is SGHTA and CDR2 is FQGNSA.